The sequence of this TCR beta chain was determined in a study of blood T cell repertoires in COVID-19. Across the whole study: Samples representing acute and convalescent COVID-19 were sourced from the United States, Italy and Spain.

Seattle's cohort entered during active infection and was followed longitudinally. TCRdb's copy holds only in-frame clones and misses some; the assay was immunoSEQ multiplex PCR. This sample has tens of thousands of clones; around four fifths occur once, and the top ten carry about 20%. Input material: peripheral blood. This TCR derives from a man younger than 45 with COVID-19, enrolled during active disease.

CDR3 nucleotides: TGTGCCAGCAGTTCTGGACAGTACACAGATACGCAGTATTTT. This sequence encodes CASSSGQYTDTQYF. The J gene is TRBJ2-3, the V gene TRBV27; D is perhaps TRBD1 (6 bases). The CDR3 covers 14 residues. V dropped 4 bases and J dropped 2 bases, with 10 bases sitting between them. The germline V gene has CDR1 MNHEY and CDR2 SMNVEV (reference sequence).